A single T cell receptor beta chain is shown here with its context. This clone is a singleton in its sample. Its antigen target is currently unknown. The record has no base qualities; no much larger clone is one base away. Thymus tissue was obtained as surgical resects removed during corrective cardiac surgery. The donors were immunologically healthy infants in Finland who had open corrective cardiac surgery for congenital heart defects. Thymocytes were mechanically released from the tissue and were stored as pellets of 10-30 million cells at -70 degrees C. A QIAsymphony instrument was used to extract genomic DNA from frozen cell pellets. This entry is derived from a study of human thymus T cells (dated by TCRdb to the early 2020s). In terms of the full investigation: TCR alpha and beta repertoires from about eight infant thymus samples and a few related peripheral blood samples were characterized in the study. The infant donors were roughly 7 to 244 days old, and the cohort included several males and a couple of females. The paper's findings and limits, for the study overall: V and J gene segment usage appeared biased in both thymic and peripheral blood repertoires. Highly overlapping thymic TCR repertoires among unrelated individuals were reported in the related research. Thymus samples yielded on average around 850,000 unique TCRB clonotypes, compared with around 79,000 from blood samples.

The immunoSEQ multiplex PCR assay was used to amplify the TCRB and TCRAD loci from a standardized amount of quality-controlled genomic DNA. The amplicons spanned the V(D)J region and were long enough to cover the CDR3 and allow V and J genes to be identified. Amplicon sequencing was performed on an Illumina platform through the commercial immunoSEQ service. On the authors' methods: Primer bias and sequencing errors were corrected as previously described, and TCRAD and TCRB definitions were based on the IMGT database. Repertoires were analysed with immunoSEQ Analyzer 3.0 and VDJTools, covering basic statistics, V/J segment usage, diversity estimates, rarefaction and pairwise overlap. To estimate diversity, the Chao1, ChaoE, Efron-Thisted, Shannon and inverse Simpson indices were applied, and diversity was also estimated on datasets down-sampled to the smallest sample. For repertoire overlap, CDR3 nucleotide sequence, V gene and J gene had to match strictly, and clustering was done by Jaccard-based multidimensional scaling. The table comes from immuneACCESS by way of TCRdb, which keeps in-frame sequences with V and J called. Part of the clones is missing from these tables; in studies checked, under half for an unresolved V gene and the rest for unknown reasons. That table supplies the V and J calls and clone size; D and trimming were determined from the DNA. The sample table lists tens of thousands of clones, 90% to 95% of them with a count of one. 0.034% of the sample belongs to the ten largest clones.

Counted from cysteine to phenylalanine, this CDR3 has 14 amino acids. Kept here is only the CDR3 DNA, which spans 42 bases and is read in frame from base 1. Cut back by 8 bases and 3 bases, the V and J ends lie 17 bases apart. CDR1 MDHEN and CDR2 SYDVKM were looked up in the germline V gene. This chain is built from TRBV28 and TRBJ2-7, with the D gene uncertain. This sequence originates from a girl in the first two years of life with a congenital heart defect but otherwise immunologically healthy. Sequencing was done on a sample of thymus tissue. This receptor has the CDR3 CASRALAQCYEQYF. The DNA is as follows: TGTGCCAGCCGGGCGCTGGCGCAGTGCTACGAGCAGTACTTC.